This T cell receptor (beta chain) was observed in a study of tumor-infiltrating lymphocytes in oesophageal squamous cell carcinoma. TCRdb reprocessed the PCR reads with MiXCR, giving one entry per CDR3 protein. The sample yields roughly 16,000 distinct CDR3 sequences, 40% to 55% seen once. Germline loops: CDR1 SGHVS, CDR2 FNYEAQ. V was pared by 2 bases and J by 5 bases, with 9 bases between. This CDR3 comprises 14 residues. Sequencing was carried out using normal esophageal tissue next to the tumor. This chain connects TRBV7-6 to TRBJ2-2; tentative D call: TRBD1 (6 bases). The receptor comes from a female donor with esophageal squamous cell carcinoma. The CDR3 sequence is CASSLITGTGELFF. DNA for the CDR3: TGTGCCAGCAGCTTAATCACAGGGACCGGGGAGCTGTTTTTT.